This paragraph reports one TCR beta chain. The sample is drawn from a study of blood T cells in healthy people across ages. A second PCR, run for about 6 to 11 cycles, used a sample-barcoded 5' primer plus a J-beta primer mix. One entry per CDR3 protein results from TCRdb running MiXCR on the 5' RACE reads. Of 850,000 to 1,300,000 distinct CDR3 sequences in the sample, 40% to 45% were seen once. Germline-derived CDR1 and CDR2 are SGHTA and FQGNSA. Trimming at V came to 0 bases and at J to 3 bases, leaving 10 bases not matched to a gene. CDR3 length: 18 residues. The receptor's source is a woman between 55 and 75 years old in good health. V and J are TRBV7-2 and TRBJ2-4; 8 bases line up with TRBD2. The sequenced sample consisted of blood. The CDR3 is CASSLALAGDGGKNIQYF. In DNA form, the CDR3 reads TGTGCCAGCAGCTTAGCCCTAGCGGGCGATGGGGGCAAAAACATTCAGTACTTC.